By share of the sample, the clone carrying this T cell receptor (beta chain) is medium-sized. Its cognate antigen is unknown. The CD8+CD4-CCR7+CD45RA+ phenotype defined the sorted naive CD8 T cells. TCRdb reprocessed the PCR reads with MiXCR, giving one entry per CDR3 protein. The top ten hold approximately 1.6% of the sample, which has 10,000 or so distinct CDR3 sequences, roughly 14% seen once. CDR1 and CDR2 (germline): SGHAT, FQNNGV. The germline V and J ends were trimmed by 1 base and 3 bases, with 13 bases remaining between them. The CDR3 runs to 15 residues. The data belong to a study of molecular identifiers for immune sequencing clone quantification. Across the whole study: In the replicates, RNA derived from around 20,000 or 99,000 naive CD8 cells was divided into five parts, and four were sequenced.

Notes on the study in general: Jurkat TCR RNA spiked in from one cell could reportedly be detected among 900,000 or so naive cells.

Sequencing input: naive CD8+ T cells from blood, with Jurkat cell RNA spiked in. Subset meaning: FACS-sorted CD8+CD4-CCR7+CD45RA+ naive T cells. This receptor was identified in a human donor in good health. Some libraries in this study had Jurkat cell RNA spiked in. The chain uses TRBV11-2 and TRBJ2-7; D remains ambiguous. CDR3 region: CASSLGSGLDYEQYF. The CDR3 DNA reads as TGTGCCAGCAGCTTAGGGTCAGGCCTTGACTACGAGCAGTACTTC.